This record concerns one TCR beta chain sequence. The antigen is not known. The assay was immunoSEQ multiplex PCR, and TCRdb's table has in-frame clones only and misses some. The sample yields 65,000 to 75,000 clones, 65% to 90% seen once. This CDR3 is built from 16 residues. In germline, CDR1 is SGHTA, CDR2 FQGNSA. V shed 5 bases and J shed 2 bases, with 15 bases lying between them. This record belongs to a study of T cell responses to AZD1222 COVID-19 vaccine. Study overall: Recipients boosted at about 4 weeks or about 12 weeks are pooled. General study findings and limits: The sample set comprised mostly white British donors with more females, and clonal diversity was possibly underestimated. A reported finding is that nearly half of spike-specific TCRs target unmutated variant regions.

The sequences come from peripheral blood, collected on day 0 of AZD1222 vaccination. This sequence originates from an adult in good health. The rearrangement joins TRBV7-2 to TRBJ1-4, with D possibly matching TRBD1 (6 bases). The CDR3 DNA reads TGTGCCAGCAGCCGGAGCACAGGGTCGACTAATGAAAAACTGTTTTTT. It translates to CASSRSTGSTNEKLFF.